This paragraph covers one T cell receptor beta chain sequence. The CDR3 runs to 11 residues. The germline V and J ends were trimmed by 2 bases and 8 bases, with 6 bases remaining between them. Germline CDR1 and CDR2: SNHLY and FYNNEI. These data belong to a study of shared T cell receptors in the human thymus. Data came from immunoSEQ multiplex PCR; TCRdb stores just in-frame clones and leaves some out. This table has hundreds of thousands of clones, roughly 90% appearing once. Separately, the same data were catalogued under a study of human thymus T cells. From that second work: From resections taken during corrective heart surgery, the thymus tissue was obtained. Thymic as well as blood repertoires seemed to favor certain V and J genes unevenly. Highly overlapping thymic repertoires among unrelated individuals were reported in related research.

The sample was thymocytes. This chain links TRBV2 with TRBJ1-2, with D tentatively TRBD1 (5 bases). The clonotype originates from a boy under two years old with a congenital heart defect. The CDR3 DNA reads as TGTGCCAGCAGTGAACAGGGCGGCTACACCTTC. Translated: CASSEQGGYTF. The full variable domain, its missing parts supplied by reference TRBV2 and TRBJ1-2, is EPEVTQTPSHQVTQMGQEVILRCVPISNHLYFYWYRQILGQKVEFLVSFYNNEISEKSEIFDDQFSVERPDGSNFTLKIRSTKLEDSAMYFCASSEQGGYTFGSGTRLTVV.